One T cell receptor (beta chain) is described in this entry. Its antigen is not known. CD25-based Treg depletion was applied to purified naive CD4+ T cells. Constant-region reverse primers amplified full-length variable regions, followed by semi-nested Nested Universal Primer A PCR. MiXCR, applied by TCRdb to the 5' RACE reads, yields one record per CDR3 protein. The sample gives 9,500 to 12,000 distinct CDR3 sequences, around 49% of which show up once; 9.5% to 15% is in the top ten. Study-wide results and limits: The larger cohort examined one V-J beta rearrangement, not whole repertoires. Tumor memory CD4+ T cell TCR gene usage clustered with blood and lymph node memory CD4+ cells and lymph node naive CD4+ cells.

The receptor's source is a female donor with breast cancer. The specimen sequenced was tumor-infiltrating naive CD4+ T cells sorted from the breast tumor. Subset meaning: naive CD4+ T cells, CD4+CD45RA+CD25-.

The CDR3 coding sequence is TGTGCCAGCAGCTCAACCTACGATGGCTACACCTTC. Its translation: CASSSTYDGYTF. The chain uses TRBV7-9 and TRBJ1-2, with D unresolved. V lost 4 bases, J lost 6 bases, and 9 bases lay in between. The CDR3 totals 12 residues. Germline V gene data show CDR1 as SEHNR and CDR2 as FQNEAQ (reference sequence).